These T cell receptor beta chains were read from a single sample in a study of cytomegalovirus exposure and HLA in healthy donors. TCRdb's table, derived via immunoSEQ multiplex PCR, lists solely in-frame clones and lacks some. The sample includes about 180,000 clones, 82% seen only once; the top ten take over 1.5%. The sequencing sample was made of PBMCs. The receptors here all came from a man between 40 and 49 years old in good health and CMV-seronegative. Each CDR3 is given with its conserved first and last residue. Each record gives: V gene, D gene, J gene, clone size, CDR3 protein, CDR3 DNA. A D gene is named only where the DNA matches it firmly. Size tells how often a clone was seen (once, few, many) or the class of an expanded clone, and some rows leave it out.

TRBV9	-	TRBJ2-1	-	CASSVYKGDSYNEQFF	TGTGCCAGCAGCGTTTATAAGGGGGACTCCTACAATGAGCAGTTCTTC
TRBV4-2	-	TRBJ1-1	-	CASSQDPTAEAFF	TGTGCCAGCAGCCAAGATCCGACAGCGGAAGCTTTCTTT
TRBV5-8	TRBD1	TRBJ1-6	-	CATWGQVGSPLHF	TGTGCCACCTGGGGACAGGTCGGATCACCCCTCCACTTT
TRBV27	-	TRBJ2-1	-	CASSKRGDLGNEQFF	TGTGCCAGCAGCAAGCGCGGGGATTTAGGCAATGAGCAGTTCTTC
TRBV15	TRBD1	TRBJ1-1	few	CATSVDPTGDSRGAFF	TGTGCCACCAGCGTAGACCCCACCGGGGACAGCAGGGGCGCTTTCTTT
TRBV7-3	TRBD1	TRBJ2-2	-	CASSPRQGPTLGELFF	TGTGCCAGCAGCCCCCGACAGGGCCCTACATTGGGGGAGCTGTTTTTT
TRBV6-1	-	TRBJ1-3	-	CASDSRNTIYF	TGTGCCAGCGACAGCCGAAACACCATATATTTT
TRBV14	-	TRBJ1-1	-	CASSQEKRVNTEAFF	TGTGCCAGCAGCCAAGAAAAGCGGGTGAACACTGAAGCCTTCTTT
TRBV6-5	-	TRBJ1-5	-	CASSYSIGGQPQHF	TGTGCCAGCAGTTACTCCATCGGGGGTCAGCCCCAGCATTTT
TRBV6-1	TRBD2	TRBJ2-2	-	CASNLAGVWTGELFF	TGTGCCAGCAATCTAGCGGGGGTTTGGACCGGGGAGCTGTTTTTT
TRBV7-2	-	TRBJ1-1	-	CASSLDAGADGTEAFF	TGTGCCAGCAGCTTAGACGCAGGGGCGGATGGCACTGAAGCTTTCTTT
TRBV5-1	-	TRBJ1-1	once	CASSLGTATDTEAFF	TGCGCCAGCAGCTTGGGAACGGCCACAGACACTGAAGCTTTCTTT
TRBV4-3	TRBD2	TRBJ2-5	-	CASSLGASGSQETQYF	TGCGCCAGCAGTCTGGGGGCTAGCGGGAGCCAAGAGACCCAGTACTTC
TRBV6-5	-	TRBJ2-3	once	CASSYSATTDTQYF	TGTGCCAGCAGTTACTCGGCCACCACAGATACGCAGTATTTT
TRBV9	TRBD1	TRBJ2-2	-	CASSVRTGGTGELFF	TGTGCCAGCAGCGTAAGGACAGGGGGCACCGGGGAGCTGTTTTTT
TRBV21-1	-	TRBJ1-1	few	CASSEGMEAFF	TGTGCCAGCAGCGAGGGTATGGAAGCTTTCTTT
TRBV10-3	TRBD1	TRBJ2-7	few	CAISDPATGQAYEQYF	TGTGCCATCAGTGACCCCGCGACGGGACAGGCTTACGAGCAGTACTTC
TRBV7-2	-	TRBJ1-2	-	CASSSEGGNYGYTF	TGTGCCAGCAGCTCAGAGGGGGGGAACTATGGCTACACCTTC
TRBV10-1	TRBD2	TRBJ2-3	once	CASSGLAGSKDTQYF	TGCGCCAGCAGTGGATTAGCGGGGTCGAAGGATACGCAGTATTTT
TRBV28	TRBD1	TRBJ1-6	-	CAAVRDSPYNSPLHF	TGTGCCGCAGTCCGGGACAGCCCCTATAATTCACCCCTCCACTTT